This T cell receptor beta chain is drawn from a study of PD-1 blockade in classical Hodgkin lymphoma. In regard to this clone: Its target is unknown.

Each of the patients experienced relapse following autologous stem cell transplantation, and their brentuximab vedotin exposure differed. Trimming removed 2 bases at V and 9 bases at J, with 18 bases between. The germline gives CDR1 SGHRS, CDR2 YFSETQ. The CDR3 loop spans 15 amino acids. Study findings and constraints: Later analyses included only patients treated at least 1 year post-ASCT. Newly diagnosed and completely responding patients shared comparable baseline diversity.

Generated by immunoSEQ multiplex PCR, the TCRdb table keeps only in-frame clones and is missing some. The profile shows some 93,000 clones, more than 90% of them singletons. This clonotype was sampled from a human donor with classical Hodgkin lymphoma. The chain combines TRBV5-1 with TRBJ2-4; D is perhaps TRBD2 (6 bases). This specimen was peripheral blood mononuclear cells (PBMCs), taken at baseline. The CDR3 region is CASSLELTPRGIQYF. The CDR3 region has the DNA TGCGCCAGCAGCTTAGAACTGACTCCGCGGGGCATTCAGTACTTC.